These T cell receptor beta chains were read from a single sample in a study of OX40 agonist ivuxolimab in advanced cancers. Sequenced by immunoSEQ multiplex PCR; TCRdb stores in-frame clones only, minus some. The sample lists approximately 74,000 clones, 90% seen once, with over 9.5% in the top ten. Sequencing used CD4+ or CD8+ T cells sorted from blood, obtained in a trial of the OX40 agonist ivuxolimab. The origin of the receptors is an adult with an advanced solid tumor such as melanoma, head and neck, liver or kidney cancer. Each CDR3 is given with its conserved first and last residue. The order of the fields is J gene, V gene, CDR3 protein.

TRBJ2-7,TRBV28,CASSETGLFEQYF
TRBJ2-5,TRBV6-4,CASSDRLLAAHWETQYF
TRBJ2-7,TRBV4-3,CASSQVLEAPLNEQYF
TRBJ1-5,TRBV28,CASTEGTGRFGQPQHF
TRBJ2-7,TRBV7-9,CASSLGQGGQYF
TRBJ1-5,TRBV4-2,CASSEVANSNQPQHF
TRBJ2-3,TRBV9,CASSVAEFTDTQYF
TRBJ1-5,TRBV19,CASTPPGSNQPQHF
TRBJ1-2,TRBV28,CASSLQGYGYTF
TRBJ2-1,TRBV29-1,CSGRSREPRSYNEQFF
TRBJ2-2,TRBV7-3,CASSSGRGAGELFF
TRBJ1-1,TRBV4-1,CASSQGRENTEAFF
TRBJ2-5,TRBV27,CASSLSGRGWGGETQYF
TRBJ2-3,TRBV7-3,CASSQAEASTDTQYF
TRBJ2-2,TRBV5-4,CASSRESVNTGELFF
TRBJ2-7,TRBV6-6,CASSSYAEQYF
TRBJ2-7,TRBV7-2,CASSLPGLAGNVLLREQYF
TRBJ1-3,TRBV7-9,CASSPTGSSGNTIYF
TRBJ2-1,TRBV6-4,CASSPSGRAYNEQFF